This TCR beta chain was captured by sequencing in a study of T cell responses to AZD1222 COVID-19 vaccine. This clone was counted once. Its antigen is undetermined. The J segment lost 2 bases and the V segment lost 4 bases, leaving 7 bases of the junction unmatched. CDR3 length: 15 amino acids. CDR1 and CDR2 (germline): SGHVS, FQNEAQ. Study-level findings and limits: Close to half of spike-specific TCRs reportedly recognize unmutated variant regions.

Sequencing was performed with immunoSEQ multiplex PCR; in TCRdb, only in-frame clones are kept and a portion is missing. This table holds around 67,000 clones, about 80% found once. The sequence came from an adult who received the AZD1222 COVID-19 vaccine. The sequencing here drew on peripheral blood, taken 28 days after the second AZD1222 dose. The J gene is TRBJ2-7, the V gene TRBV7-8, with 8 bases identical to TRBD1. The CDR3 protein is CASSSRTGLTYEQYF. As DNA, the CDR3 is TGTGCCAGCAGCTCGCGGACAGGGCTGACCTACGAGCAGTACTTC.